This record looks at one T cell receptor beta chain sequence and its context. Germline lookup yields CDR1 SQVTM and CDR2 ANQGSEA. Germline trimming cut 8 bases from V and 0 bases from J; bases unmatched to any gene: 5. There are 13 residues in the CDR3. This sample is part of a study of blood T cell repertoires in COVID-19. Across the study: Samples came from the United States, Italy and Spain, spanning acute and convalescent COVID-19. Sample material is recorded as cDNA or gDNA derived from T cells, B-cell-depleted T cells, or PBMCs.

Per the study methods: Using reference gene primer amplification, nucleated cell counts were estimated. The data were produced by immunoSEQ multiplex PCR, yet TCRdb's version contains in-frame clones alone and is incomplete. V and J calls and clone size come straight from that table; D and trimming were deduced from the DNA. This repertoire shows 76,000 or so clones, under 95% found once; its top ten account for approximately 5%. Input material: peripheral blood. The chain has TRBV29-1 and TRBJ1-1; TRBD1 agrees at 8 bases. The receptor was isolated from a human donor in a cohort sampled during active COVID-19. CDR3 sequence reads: CSHRGSMNTEAFF. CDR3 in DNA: TGCAGCCACAGGGGGTCCATGAACACTGAAGCTTTCTTT. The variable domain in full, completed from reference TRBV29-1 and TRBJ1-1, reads SAVISQKPSRDICQRGTSLTIQCQVDSQVTMMFWYRQQPGQSLTLIATANQGSEATYESGFVIDKFPISRPNLTFSTLTVSNMSPEDSSIYLCSHRGSMNTEAFFGQGTRLTVV.